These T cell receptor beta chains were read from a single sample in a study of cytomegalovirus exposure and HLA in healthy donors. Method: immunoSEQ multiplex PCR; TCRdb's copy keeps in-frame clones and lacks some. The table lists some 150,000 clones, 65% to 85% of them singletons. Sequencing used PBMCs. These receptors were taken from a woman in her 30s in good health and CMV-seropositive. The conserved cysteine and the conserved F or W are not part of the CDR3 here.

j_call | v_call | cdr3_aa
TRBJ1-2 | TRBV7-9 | STVGIYGYT
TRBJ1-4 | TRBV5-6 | ASSYTIERSRDRVEKLF
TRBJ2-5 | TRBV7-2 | ASSLTGVQETQY
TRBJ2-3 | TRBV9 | ASSAPLIRGPGTDTQY
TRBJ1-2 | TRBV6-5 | ASSYATGSYGYT
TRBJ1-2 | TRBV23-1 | ASSQSGLEHT
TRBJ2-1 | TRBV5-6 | ASSLGGGDEQF
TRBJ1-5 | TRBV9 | ASSVVYVVEDQPQH
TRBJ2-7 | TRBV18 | ASSPGTGPNEQY
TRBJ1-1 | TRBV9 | ASSVGKTGQTGEAF
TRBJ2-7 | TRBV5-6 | ASSFVGQDYEQY
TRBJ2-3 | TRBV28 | ASISPGQGADTQY
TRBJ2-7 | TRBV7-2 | ASSLNIRGSSSYEQY
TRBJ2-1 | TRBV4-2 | ASSRGQHSYNEQF
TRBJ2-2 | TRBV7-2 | ASSLAVRTSGGARGELF
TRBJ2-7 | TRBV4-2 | ASSQASGGYEQY
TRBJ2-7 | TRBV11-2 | ASSVRDRPPYEQY
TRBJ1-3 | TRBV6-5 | ASSYWQGDTIY
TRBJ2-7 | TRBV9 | ASSPQSGLEYEQY
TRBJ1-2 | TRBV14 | ASSQRLTAISGYT
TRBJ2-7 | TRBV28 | ASSLHLGSSYEQY
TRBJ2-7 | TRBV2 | ASSGDRRSSYEQY
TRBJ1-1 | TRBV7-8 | ASSGGHLNTEAF
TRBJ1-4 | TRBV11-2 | ASSPLGGQGREKLF
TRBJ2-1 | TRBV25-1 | ASSEVQGRVNEQF
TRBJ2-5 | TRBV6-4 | ASTFGKDRGQSRQETQY